The clone carrying this T cell receptor beta chain was seen ten or more times. Its antigen is not known. The record originates from a study of T cells in Graves' hyperthyroidism and ophthalmopathy. Study outcomes and limitations: Most thyroid clonotypes expanded above 0.001 were also detected in blood.

CDR3 length: 12 amino acids. Germline V lookup: CDR1 DFQATT, CDR2 SNEGSKA (reference sequence). Trimming removed 6 bases at V and 8 bases at J, with 16 bases between. Over 18 months, lack of ophthalmopathy progression marked Graves' hyperthyroidism as stable. The study based diagnoses on clinical symptoms, serum thyroxine and TRAb, thyroid ultrasound and orbital computed tomography. TCR beta CDR3 regions were amplified from RNA. HTBI primers were used for first-round RT-PCR of the TCR CDR3. Using its own MiXCR run on the multiplex PCR reads, TCRdb lists one record per CDR3 protein. The sample lists 750,000 to 900,000 distinct CDR3 sequences, over 35% occurring once.

Material for sequencing was blood. The clonotype was recovered from a man in his late teens or twenties with Graves' hyperthyroidism. The genes are TRBV20-1 and TRBJ1-1, with a tentative D call TRBD1 (5 bases). The chain's CDR3 is CSAAGADDEAFF. In DNA, the CDR3 is TGCAGTGCCGCCGGGGCCGATGACGAAGCTTTCTTT.